One sample yielded the 4 T cell receptor beta chains listed below, sequenced in a study of beta chain features in type 1 diabetes. Overall study findings and caveats: For Type 1 diabetes patients, all four CD4+ subsets carried TCRB CDR3s that were moderately but significantly shorter.

The antigens these receptors bind are not known. Expressed TCRB transcripts were sequenced because the isolated RNA had all been reverse transcribed beforehand. The protocol was immunoSEQ multiplex PCR, while the TCRdb copy is restricted to in-frame clones and leaves out a portion. The sample lists a few hundred thousand clones, around 25% occurring once. The sequenced material came from naive CD4+ T cells from blood. These receptors were obtained from a woman aged 30 to 39 with type 1 diabetes.

This rearrangement joins TRBV28 to TRBJ1-5, with D hard to call. The CDR3 spans 14 residues. In germline, CDR1 is MDHEN, CDR2 SYDVKM. V was clipped by 3 bases and J by 6 bases, with 12 bases between them. This chain's CDR3 is CASSLGGPGQPQHF. DNA for the CDR3: TGTGCCAGCAGTTTGGGAGGGCCCGGTCAGCCCCAGCATTTT.

As DNA, the CDR3 is TGTGCTAGTGGTTTGCTCCAGGGGGCCTACCAAGAGACCCAGTACTTC. It specifies CASGLLQGAYQETQYF. The chain is built from TRBV12-5 and TRBJ2-5; 8 nucleotides align to TRBD1. V gave up 2 bases and J gave up 0 bases; unmatched junction bases: 5. The CDR3 length is 16 residues. Germline CDR1 and CDR2: LGHNT and FRNRAP.

This clone was found a few times. The genes are TRBV29-1 and TRBJ2-3, with TRBD1 matching over 7 bases. Trimming removed 7 bases from V and 4 bases from J; junction bases left unmatched: 8. The CDR3 is made up of 13 amino acids. Germline assignment: CDR1 SQVTM and CDR2 ANQGSEA. The CDR3 region is CSGNRGPADTQYF. CDR3 sequence (DNA): TGCAGCGGGAACAGGGGCCCCGCAGATACGCAGTATTTT.

This clone was counted a few times. CDR3 protein: CASNFRSGVRDEQYF. DNA for the CDR3: TGTGCCAGCAATTTCCGGAGCGGGGTGAGGGACGAGCAGTACTTC. The gene calls are TRBV2 and TRBJ2-7; 7 nucleotides agree with TRBD2. The V gene end was trimmed by 7 bases and the J gene end by 5 bases; junction bases not matched to a gene: 14. The V gene's germline CDR1 is SNHLY and CDR2 FYNNEI. The CDR3 is made up of 15 amino acids.